These T cell receptor beta chains were read from a single sample in a study of cytomegalovirus exposure and HLA in healthy donors. Method: immunoSEQ multiplex PCR; TCRdb's copy keeps in-frame clones and lacks some. Altogether around 100,000 clones are present, roughly 80% being singletons, with the ten largest covering over 4%. The sample taken for sequencing was PBMCs. The receptors were gathered from a female donor in good health and CMV-seropositive. CDR3s include the opening cysteine and the closing phenylalanine or tryptophan.

V,J,CDR3
TRBV5-8,TRBJ2-1,CASSLSRTSGSYNEQFF
TRBV5-1,TRBJ1-2,CASSLAPGLSYGYTF
TRBV9,TRBJ2-7,CASSVDEGGLYEQYF
TRBV28,TRBJ1-1,CASSSLGGDRGWVTEAFF
TRBV29-1,TRBJ2-3,CSVERGGGADTQYF
TRBV7-9,TRBJ1-2,CASSLGDGESLNYGYTF
TRBV28,TRBJ1-2,CASSSPGQGDTF
TRBV18,TRBJ1-4,CASSDRVGEKLFF
TRBV11-1,TRBJ1-6,CASSSQGANSPLHF
TRBV4-1,TRBJ1-1,CASSQDRALTSAFF
TRBV7-3,TRBJ2-1,CASSRRDSLYNEQFF
TRBV19,TRBJ2-5,CASSITRSRIETQYF
TRBV19,TRBJ1-2,CASSIPGSGYTF
TRBV18,TRBJ2-1,CASSPPSASGKDLFF
TRBV18,TRBJ1-5,CASSPPTSQPQHF
TRBV9,TRBJ1-1,CASSVAGTGSTEAFF
TRBV7-6,TRBJ2-3,CASSSMGRGRNTDTQYF
TRBV5-5,TRBJ2-5,CASTRTSVLPTQETQYF
TRBV18,TRBJ2-1,CASSPLELAANEQFF
TRBV5-1,TRBJ2-7,CASSEGQAYEQYF
TRBV19,TRBJ2-1,CASRERGGSNEQFF
TRBV5-4,TRBJ2-3,CASSVGTSFTDTQYF
TRBV5-4,TRBJ2-1,CASSARVIEEKQFF
TRBV6-6,TRBJ1-4,CASSYGGNEKLFF
TRBV4-1,TRBJ2-1,CASSQDWASGSIIYNEQFF
TRBV5-5,TRBJ2-1,CASSWSGGARYEQFF
TRBV6-4,TRBJ2-1,CASSVRGGPDEQFF
TRBV6-5,TRBJ2-7,CTSSAGGGPYEQYF
TRBV28,TRBJ1-5,CASSLVQGGQPQHF
TRBV10-2,TRBJ2-7,CASSLGTSGTYEQYF
TRBV4-3,TRBJ1-5,CASSRDRVRHQPQHF
TRBV6-6,TRBJ1-1,CASSYSRQGSEAFF
TRBV9,TRBJ2-5,CASSGRTSGQETQYF
TRBV29-1,TRBJ2-2,CSVVVAGALTGELFF
TRBV15,TRBJ1-4,CATSRDLEGGEKLFF
TRBV7-9,TRBJ1-6,CASSLAQSTSPLHF
TRBV9,TRBJ2-1,CASSQNQVNEQFF
TRBV7-7,TRBJ2-1,CASSPYSGSSSEQFF
TRBV6-1,TRBJ2-7,CASSDWDRGHEQYF
TRBV7-9,TRBJ1-4,CASSFGTGGEKLFF
TRBV7-8,TRBJ1-2,CASSSRGGGGYTF
TRBV19,TRBJ2-3,CASRPSGVLGADTQYF
TRBV30,TRBJ2-5,CAWMAMGAGETQYF
TRBV15,TRBJ1-1,CATRDRVNTEAFF
TRBV5-1,TRBJ1-3,CASSPDFSSSGNTIYF
TRBV5-4,TRBJ2-5,CASSLFGLLAGGTETQYF
TRBV5-1,TRBJ2-3,CASSLRLAGVSDTQYF
TRBV6-6,TRBJ1-1,CASSYRDRGTEAFF
TRBV5-1,TRBJ1-2,CASSPGTLFNYGYTF
TRBV5-4,TRBJ1-2,CASSLRASYGYTF
TRBV28,TRBJ2-5,CASSSRVTRAEEQETQYF
TRBV7-9,TRBJ1-5,CASSLEGGIQPQHF
TRBV5-1,TRBJ2-3,CASSSDRGRTDTQYF
TRBV7-6,TRBJ2-2,CASSLGQGGTGELFF
TRBV7-9,TRBJ1-1,CASSQGTGGKTEAFF
TRBV30,TRBJ1-4,CAWTWTSPREKLFF
TRBV15,TRBJ2-7,CATSRATSGRREQYF